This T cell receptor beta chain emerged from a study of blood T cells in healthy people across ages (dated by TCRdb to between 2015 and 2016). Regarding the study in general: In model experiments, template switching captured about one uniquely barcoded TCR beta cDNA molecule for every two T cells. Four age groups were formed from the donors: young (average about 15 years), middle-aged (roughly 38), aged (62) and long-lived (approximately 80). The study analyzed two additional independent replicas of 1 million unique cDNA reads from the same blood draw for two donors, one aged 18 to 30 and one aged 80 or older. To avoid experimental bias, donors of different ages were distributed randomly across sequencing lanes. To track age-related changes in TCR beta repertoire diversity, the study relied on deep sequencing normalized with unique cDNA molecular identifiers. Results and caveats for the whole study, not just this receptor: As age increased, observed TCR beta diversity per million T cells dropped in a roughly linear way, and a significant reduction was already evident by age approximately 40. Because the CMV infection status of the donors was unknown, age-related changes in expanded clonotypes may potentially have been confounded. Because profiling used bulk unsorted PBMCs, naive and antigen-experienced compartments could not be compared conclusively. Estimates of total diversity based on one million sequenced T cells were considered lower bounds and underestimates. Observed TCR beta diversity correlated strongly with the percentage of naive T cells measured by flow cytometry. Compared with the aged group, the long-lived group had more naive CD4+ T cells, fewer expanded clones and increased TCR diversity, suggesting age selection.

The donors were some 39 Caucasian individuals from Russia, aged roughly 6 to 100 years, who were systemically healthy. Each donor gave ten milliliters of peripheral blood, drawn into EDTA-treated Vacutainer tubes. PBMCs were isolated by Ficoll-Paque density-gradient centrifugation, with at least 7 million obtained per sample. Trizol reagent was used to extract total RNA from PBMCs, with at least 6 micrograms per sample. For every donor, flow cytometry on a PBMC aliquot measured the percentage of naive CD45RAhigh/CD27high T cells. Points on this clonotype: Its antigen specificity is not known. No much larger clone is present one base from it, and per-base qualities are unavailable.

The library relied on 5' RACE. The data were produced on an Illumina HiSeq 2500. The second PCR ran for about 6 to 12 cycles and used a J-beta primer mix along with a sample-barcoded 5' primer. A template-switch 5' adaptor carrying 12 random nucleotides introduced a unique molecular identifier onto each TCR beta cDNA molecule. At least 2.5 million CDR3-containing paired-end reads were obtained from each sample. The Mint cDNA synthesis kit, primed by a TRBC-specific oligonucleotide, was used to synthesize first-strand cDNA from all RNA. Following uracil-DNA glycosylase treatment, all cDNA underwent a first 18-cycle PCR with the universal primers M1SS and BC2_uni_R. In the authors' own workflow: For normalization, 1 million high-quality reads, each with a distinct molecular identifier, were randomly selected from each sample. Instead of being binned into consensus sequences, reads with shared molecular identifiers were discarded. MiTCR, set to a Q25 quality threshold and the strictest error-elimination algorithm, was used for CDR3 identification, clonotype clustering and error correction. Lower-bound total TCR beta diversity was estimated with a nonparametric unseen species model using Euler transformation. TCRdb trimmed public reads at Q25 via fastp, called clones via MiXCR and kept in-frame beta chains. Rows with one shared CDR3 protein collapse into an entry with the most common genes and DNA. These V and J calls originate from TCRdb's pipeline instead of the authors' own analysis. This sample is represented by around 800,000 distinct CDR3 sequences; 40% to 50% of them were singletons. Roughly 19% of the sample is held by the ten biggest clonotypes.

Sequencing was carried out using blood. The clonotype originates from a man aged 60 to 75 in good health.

The CDR3 has the sequence CASSTHSSGGADTQYF. The DNA sequence is TGTGCCAGCAGTACCCACTCTAGCGGGGGGGCGGATACGCAGTATTTT. The chain uses TRBV6-2 or TRBV6-3 and TRBJ2-3, and 12 junctional nucleotides match TRBD2. After removal of 5 bases from V and 6 bases from J, the junction retains 9 bases not matched to a gene. The germline V gene encodes CDR1 MNHEY and CDR2 SVGEGT. Including the terminal cysteine and phenylalanine, the CDR3 comprises 16 residues. Only CDR3 DNA remains: 48 bases, in frame from the first base.